The 6 T cell receptor beta chains below come from one sample, sequenced in a study of radiotherapy plus CTLA-4 blockade in lung cancer. The table came from immunoSEQ multiplex PCR; TCRdb's copy has only in-frame clones and leaves some out. The data show tens of thousands of clones, with approximately 86% seen just once and about a sixth held by the top ten. Sequencing was performed on peripheral blood, taken from a patient treated with radiotherapy plus ipilimumab. Every receptor here comes from a human donor with non-small cell lung cancer that progressed on radiotherapy plus ipilimumab.

This chain connects TRBV7-9 to TRBJ2-5, with 12 bases that match TRBD2. The CDR3 sequence is 15 residues long. V lost 4 bases and J lost 5; bases outside the gene matches: 5. Germline loops: CDR1 SEHNR, CDR2 FQNEAQ (reference sequence). CDR3 region: CASSYGLAGHETQYF. CDR3 in DNA: TGTGCCAGCAGCTACGGACTAGCGGGACACGAGACCCAGTACTTC.

The rearrangement uses TRBV18 and TRBJ1-6; TRBD1 is a possible D gene (5 bases). The V and J ends lost 1 base and 8 bases respectively, with 9 bases between them. The germline CDR1 and CDR2 sequences are KGHSH and LQKENI. The length of the CDR3 is 14 residues. The CDR3 is CASSPRGGDSPLHF. The DNA for the CDR3 is TGTGCCAGCTCACCACGGGGGGGGGATTCACCCCTCCACTTT.

The chain couples TRBV11-2 to TRBJ1-3, with TRBD1 as a possible D gene (5 bases). This CDR3 contains 12 residues. Germline CDR1 SGHAT, CDR2 FQNNGV. V was trimmed by 6 bases and J by 2 bases, leaving 5 bases between them. The CDR3: CASRGPGNTIYF. The CDR3 bases are TGTGCCAGCAGGGGGCCTGGAAACACCATATATTTT. The full variable domain, rest sourced from reference TRBV11-2 and TRBJ1-3, is EAGVAQSPRYKIIEKRQSVAFWCNPISGHATLYWYQQILGQGPKLLIQFQNNGVVDDSQLPKDRFSAERLKGVDSTLKIQPAKLEDSAVYLCASRGPGNTIYFGEGSWLTVV.

This clone came up once. This sequence joins TRBV9 and TRBJ2-1; a possible D gene is TRBD2 (6 bases). V was pared by 4 bases and J by 9 bases, with 11 bases between. The CDR3 spans 12 residues. Per the germline V gene, CDR1 is SGDLS and CDR2 is YYNGEE. Here the CDR3 DNA reads TGTGCCAGCAGCACGCGGGGTAGTGAGCAGTTCTTC. This codes for CASSTRGSEQFF.

The gene calls are TRBV2 and TRBJ2-1, with 8 bases fitting TRBD2. V was clipped by 7 bases and J by 10 bases; unmatched bases: 9. The CDR3 is made up of 13 amino acids. CDR1 is SNHLY, CDR2 FYNNEI, per germline. CDR3 bases: TGTGCCAGCATTTCCAGCGGGAGCAGGGAGCAGTTCTTC. It specifies CASISSGSREQFF.

The chain is built from TRBV18 and TRBJ1-4; perhaps TRBD1 as D (6 bases). The CDR3 is 17 amino acids. Per the germline V gene, CDR1 is KGHSH and CDR2 is LQKENI. Trimming took 0 bases from V and 5 from J, leaving 16 bases between them. In DNA form, the CDR3 reads TGTGCCAGCTCACCACCCAATAACAGGGCAAAGAATGAAAAACTGTTTTTT. This translates into CASSPPNNRAKNEKLFF. Based on the CDR3 plus reference TRBV18 and TRBJ1-4, the full variable domain is NAGVMQNPRHLVRRRGQEARLRCSPMKGHSHVYWYRQLPEEGLKFMVYLQKENIIDESGMPKERFSAEFPKEGPSILRIQQVVRGDSAAYFCASSPPNNRAKNEKLFFGSGTQLSVL.